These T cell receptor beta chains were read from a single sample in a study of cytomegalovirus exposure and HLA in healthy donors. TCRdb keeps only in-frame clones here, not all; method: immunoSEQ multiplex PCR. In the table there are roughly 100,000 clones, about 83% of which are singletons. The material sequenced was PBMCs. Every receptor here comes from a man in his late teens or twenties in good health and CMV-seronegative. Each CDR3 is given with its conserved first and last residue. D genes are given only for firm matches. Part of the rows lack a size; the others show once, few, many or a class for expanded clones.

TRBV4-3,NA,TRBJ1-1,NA,CASSQEMTEAQMVNTEAFF,TGCGCCAGCAGCCAAGAAATGACGGAGGCCCAGATGGTGAACACTGAAGCTTTCTTT
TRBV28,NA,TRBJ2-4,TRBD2,CASRLAGVGGAKNIQYF,TGTGCCAGCAGACTAGCGGGAGTAGGGGGGGCCAAAAACATTCAGTACTTC
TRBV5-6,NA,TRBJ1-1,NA,CASSSGVNTEAFF,TGTGCCAGCAGCTCAGGCGTAAACACTGAAGCTTTCTTT
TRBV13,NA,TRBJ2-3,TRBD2,CASSLSGLAGGSTDTQYF,TGTGCCAGCAGCTTATCGGGACTAGCGGGTGGTAGCACAGATACGCAGTATTTT
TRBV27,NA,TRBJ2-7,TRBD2,CASRLAGITYEQYF,TGTGCCAGCAGGCTAGCGGGGATTACCTACGAGCAGTACTTC
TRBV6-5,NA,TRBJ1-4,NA,CASSSGREKLFF,TGTGCCAGCAGTTCAGGGCGTGAAAAACTGTTTTTT
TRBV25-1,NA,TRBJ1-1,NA,CASSEGARAFF,TGTGCCAGCAGTGAAGGGGCCCGAGCTTTCTTT
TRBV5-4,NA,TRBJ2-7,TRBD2,CASSLGAGAKYF,TGTGCCAGCAGCTTAGGAGCGGGAGCCAAGTACTTC
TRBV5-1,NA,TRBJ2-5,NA,CASSLEGNPEETQYF,TGCGCCAGCAGCTTGGAAGGAAACCCGGAGGAGACCCAGTACTTC
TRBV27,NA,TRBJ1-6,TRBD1,CASSTPGTGGSYNSPLHF,TGTGCCAGCAGTACCCCCGGGACAGGGGGCTCCTATAATTCACCCCTCCACTTT
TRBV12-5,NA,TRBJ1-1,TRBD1,CARVSRTGVTEAFF,TGTGCTAGAGTCTCCAGGACAGGGGTTACTGAAGCTTTCTTT
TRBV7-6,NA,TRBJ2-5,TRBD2,CASSRLAVQETQYF,TGTGCCAGCAGCAGACTAGCGGTACAAGAGACCCAGTACTTC
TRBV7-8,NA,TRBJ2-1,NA,CASSFLAGPYNEQFF,TGTGCCAGCAGCTTTTTGGCGGGACCTTACAATGAGCAGTTCTTC
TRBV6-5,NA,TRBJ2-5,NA,CASSYRHYQETQYF,TGTGCCAGCAGTTACAGACACTACCAAGAGACCCAGTACTTC
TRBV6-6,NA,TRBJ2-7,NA,CASSYSGRSDYEQYF,TGTGCCAGCAGTTACTCAGGCCGGAGTGATTACGAGCAGTACTTC
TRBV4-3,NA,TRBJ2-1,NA,CASSPEYSINEQFF,TGCGCCAGCAGCCCAGAGTACTCCATCAATGAGCAGTTCTTC
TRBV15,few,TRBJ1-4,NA,CATSRQKTNEKLFF,TGTGCCACCAGCAGACAAAAAACTAATGAAAAACTGTTTTTT
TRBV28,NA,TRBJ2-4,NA,CASSLGLPGGTNIQYF,TGTGCCAGCAGTTTAGGTTTGCCAGGAGGGACCAACATTCAGTACTTC
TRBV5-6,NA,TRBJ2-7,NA,CASSLAQYEQYF,TGTGCCAGCAGCTTGGCCCAGTACGAGCAGTACTTC
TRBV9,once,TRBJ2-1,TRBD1,CASSSTGGMGRDEQFF,TGTGCCAGCAGCTCAACAGGGGGGATGGGGAGAGATGAGCAGTTCTTC
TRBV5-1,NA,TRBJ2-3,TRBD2,CASSVTTSPATDTQYF,TGCGCCAGCAGCGTGACGACTAGCCCAGCCACAGATACGCAGTATTTT
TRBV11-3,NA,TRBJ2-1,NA,CASSVRMGRRNEQFF,TGTGCCAGCAGCGTCCGGATGGGGAGGAGAAATGAGCAGTTCTTC
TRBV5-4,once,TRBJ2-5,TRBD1,CASSLMGQGYQETQYF,TGTGCCAGCAGCTTAATGGGACAGGGGTACCAAGAGACCCAGTACTTC
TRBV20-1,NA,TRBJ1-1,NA,CSASREIEAFF,TGCAGTGCTAGTCGAGAGATTGAAGCTTTCTTT
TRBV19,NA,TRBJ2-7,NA,CASSIEPTYEQYF,TGTGCCAGTAGTATAGAGCCTACCTACGAGCAGTACTTC
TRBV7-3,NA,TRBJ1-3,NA,CASSHRTVPENTIYF,TGTGCCAGCAGCCACCGGACAGTTCCCGAAAACACCATATATTTT
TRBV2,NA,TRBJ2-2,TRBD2,CASCDPGLAGRSNTGELFF,TGTGCCAGCTGTGATCCGGGACTAGCGGGCCGGTCGAACACCGGGGAGCTGTTTTTT
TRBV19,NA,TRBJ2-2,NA,CASRTNRDTGELFF,TGTGCCAGTAGGACTAACAGGGACACCGGGGAGCTGTTTTTT
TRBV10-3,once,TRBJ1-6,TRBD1,CAIGQGQNNSPLHF,TGTGCCATAGGACAGGGGCAAAATAATTCACCCCTCCACTTT
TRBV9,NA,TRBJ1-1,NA,CASSEQTGARTEAFF,TGTGCCAGCAGCGAACAGACAGGAGCGAGAACTGAAGCTTTCTTT
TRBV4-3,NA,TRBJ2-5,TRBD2,CASSQEWAGGQETQYF,TGCGCCAGCAGCCAAGAGTGGGCGGGAGGGCAGGAGACCCAGTACTTC